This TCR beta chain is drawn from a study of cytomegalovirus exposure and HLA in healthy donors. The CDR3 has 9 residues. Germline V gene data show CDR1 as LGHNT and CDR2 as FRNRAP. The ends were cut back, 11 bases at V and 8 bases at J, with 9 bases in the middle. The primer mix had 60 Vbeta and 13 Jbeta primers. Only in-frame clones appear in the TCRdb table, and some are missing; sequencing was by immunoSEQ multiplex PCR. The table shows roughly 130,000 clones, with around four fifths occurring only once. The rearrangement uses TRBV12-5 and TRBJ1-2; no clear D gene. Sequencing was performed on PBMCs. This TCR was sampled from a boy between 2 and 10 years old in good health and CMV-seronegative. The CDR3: CAGQVGYTF. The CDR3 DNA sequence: TGTGCTGGGCAAGTCGGCTACACCTTC. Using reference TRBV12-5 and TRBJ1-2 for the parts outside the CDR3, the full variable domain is DARVTQTPRHKVTEMGQEVTMRCQPILGHNTVFWYRQTMMQGLELLAYFRNRAPLDDSGMPKDRFSAEMPDATLATLKIQPSEPRDSAVYFCAGQVGYTFGSGTRLTVV.